This T cell receptor (beta chain) was found in a study of T cell changes during pregnancy in multiple sclerosis. Profiled with immunoSEQ multiplex PCR; TCRdb holds only in-frame clones, not every one. The sample carries under 65,000 clones, nearly 95% recorded once. Trimming left V 5 bases short and J 1 base short, with 14 bases between. CDR1 and CDR2 from the germline V gene are SGHAT and FQNNGV. This CDR3 comprises 16 residues. The sequence came from a female donor with multiple sclerosis, enrolled in a pregnancy study. The starting material was CD4+ T cells from peripheral blood mononuclear cells, obtained in the third trimester of pregnancy. The genes are TRBV11-2 and TRBJ2-2; D not resolved. The CDR3 spells CASSPRSSGNTGELFF. The CDR3 region has the DNA TGTGCCAGCAGCCCCCGTAGCAGTGGGAACACCGGGGAGCTGTTTTTT.